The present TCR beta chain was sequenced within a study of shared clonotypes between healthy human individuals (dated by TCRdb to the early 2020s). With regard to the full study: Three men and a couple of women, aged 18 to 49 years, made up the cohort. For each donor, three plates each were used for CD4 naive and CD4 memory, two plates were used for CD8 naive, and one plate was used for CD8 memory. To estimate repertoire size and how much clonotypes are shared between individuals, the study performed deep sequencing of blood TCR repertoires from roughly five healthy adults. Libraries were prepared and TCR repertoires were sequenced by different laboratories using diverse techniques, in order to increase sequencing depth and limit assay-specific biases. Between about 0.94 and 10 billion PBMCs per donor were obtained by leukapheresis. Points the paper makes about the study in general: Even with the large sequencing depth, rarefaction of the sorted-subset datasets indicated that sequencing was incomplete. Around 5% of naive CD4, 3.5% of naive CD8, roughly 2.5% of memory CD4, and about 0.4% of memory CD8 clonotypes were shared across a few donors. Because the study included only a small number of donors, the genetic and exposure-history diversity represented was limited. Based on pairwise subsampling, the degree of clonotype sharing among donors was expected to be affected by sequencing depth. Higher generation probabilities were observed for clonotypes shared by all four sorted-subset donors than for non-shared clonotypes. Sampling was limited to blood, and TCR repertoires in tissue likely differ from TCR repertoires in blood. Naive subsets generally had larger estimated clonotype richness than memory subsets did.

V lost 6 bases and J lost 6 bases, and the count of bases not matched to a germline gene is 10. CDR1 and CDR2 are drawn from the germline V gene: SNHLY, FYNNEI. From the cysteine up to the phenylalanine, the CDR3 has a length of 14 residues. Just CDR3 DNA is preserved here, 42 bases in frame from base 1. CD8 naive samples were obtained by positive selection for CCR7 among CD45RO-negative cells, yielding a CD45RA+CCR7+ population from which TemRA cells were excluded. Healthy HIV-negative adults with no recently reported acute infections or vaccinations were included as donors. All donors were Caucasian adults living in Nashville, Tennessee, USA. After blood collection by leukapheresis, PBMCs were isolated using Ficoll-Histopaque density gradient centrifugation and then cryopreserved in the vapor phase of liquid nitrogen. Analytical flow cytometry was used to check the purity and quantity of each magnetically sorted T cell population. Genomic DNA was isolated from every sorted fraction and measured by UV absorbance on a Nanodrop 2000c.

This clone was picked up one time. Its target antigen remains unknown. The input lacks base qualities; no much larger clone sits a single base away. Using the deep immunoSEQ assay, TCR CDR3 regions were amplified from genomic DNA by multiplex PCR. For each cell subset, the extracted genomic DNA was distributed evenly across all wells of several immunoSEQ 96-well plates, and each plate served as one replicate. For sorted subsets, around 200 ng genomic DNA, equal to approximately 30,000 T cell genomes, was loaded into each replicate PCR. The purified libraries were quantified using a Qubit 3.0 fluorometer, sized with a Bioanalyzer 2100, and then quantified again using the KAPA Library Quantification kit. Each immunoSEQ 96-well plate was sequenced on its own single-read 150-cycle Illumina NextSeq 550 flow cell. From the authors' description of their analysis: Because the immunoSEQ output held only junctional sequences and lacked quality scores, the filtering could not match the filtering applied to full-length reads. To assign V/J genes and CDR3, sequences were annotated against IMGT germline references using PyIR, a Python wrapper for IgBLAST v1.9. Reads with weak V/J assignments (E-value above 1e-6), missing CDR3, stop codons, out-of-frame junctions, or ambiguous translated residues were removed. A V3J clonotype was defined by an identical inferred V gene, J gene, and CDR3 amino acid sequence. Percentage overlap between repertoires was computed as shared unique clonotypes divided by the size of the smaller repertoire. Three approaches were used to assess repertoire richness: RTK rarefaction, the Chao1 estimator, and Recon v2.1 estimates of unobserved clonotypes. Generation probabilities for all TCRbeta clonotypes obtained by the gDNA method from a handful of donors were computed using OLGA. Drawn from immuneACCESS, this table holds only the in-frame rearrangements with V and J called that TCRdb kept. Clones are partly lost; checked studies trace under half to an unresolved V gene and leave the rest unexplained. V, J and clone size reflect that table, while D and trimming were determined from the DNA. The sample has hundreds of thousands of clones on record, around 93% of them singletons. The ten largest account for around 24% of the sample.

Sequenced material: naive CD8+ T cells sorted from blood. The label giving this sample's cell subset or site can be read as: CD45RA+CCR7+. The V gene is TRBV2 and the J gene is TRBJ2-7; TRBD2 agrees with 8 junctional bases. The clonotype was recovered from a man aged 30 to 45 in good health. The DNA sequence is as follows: TGTGCCAGCAGGGGACTAGTTGGTTTTTTCGAGCAGTACTTC. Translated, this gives CASRGLVGFFEQYF.